Ten or more counts support the clone carrying this T cell receptor beta chain. V was pared by 2 bases and J by 7 bases, with 14 bases between. The CDR3 has 14 amino acids. Per the germline V gene, CDR1 is KGHDR and CDR2 is SFDVKD. One entry per CDR3 protein results from TCRdb running MiXCR on the 5' RACE reads. The sample has 150,000 to 200,000 distinct CDR3 sequences, approximately 10% seen once. This entry belongs to a study of CD8 T cells in ankylosing spondylitis. V is TRBV24-1 and J is TRBJ2-7; D gene unclear. The sequenced sample was blood, either unsorted or a sorted T cell fraction (not recorded which). This TCR came from a male donor with ankylosing spondylitis or in good health (not recorded which). CDR3 region: CATSDSVKGKEQYF. The CDR3 nucleotides are TGTGCCACCAGTGATTCGGTAAAGGGTAAAGAGCAGTACTTC.